This TCR beta chain was retrieved from a study of OX40 agonist ivuxolimab in advanced cancers. Background on the study: The study reported partial responses in three patients: one hepatocellular carcinoma, two cutaneous melanoma. General study results and limits: Low normalized T-cell clonal expansion also characterized some of the nonresponders.

Comments on this clone: Its antigen remains unknown.

In germline, CDR1 is SNHLY, CDR2 FYNNEI. Trimming pared 0 bases from V and 7 bases from J, leaving 13 bases between. CDR3 length equals 15 residues. Repertoires were generated with immunoSEQ multiplex PCR, while TCRdb's copy carries only in-frame clones and drops some. The profile shows about 64,000 clones, around four fifths of them singletons. The starting material was CD4+ or CD8+ T cells sorted from blood, obtained in a trial of the OX40 agonist ivuxolimab. The source is an adult with an advanced solid tumor such as melanoma, head and neck, liver or kidney cancer. The chain employs TRBV2 and TRBJ1-5, with a possible D match to TRBD1 (6 bases). CDR3 sequence (DNA): TGTGCCAGCAGTGAAGCAATTGGGACAATCCAGCCCCAGCATTTT. It encodes CASSEAIGTIQPQHF.